Detailed here is one TCR beta chain. Its antigen is not known. The PCR made use of 60 Vbeta and 13 Jbeta primers. Original methodology: Unique TCR beta chains numbered around 75 million in a later analysis, with about 9.9 million shared. Measured with immunoSEQ multiplex PCR; TCRdb has only the in-frame clones, and not every one. The V and J calls and clone size are taken from that table; D and trimming were inferred from the DNA. The profile shows 100,000 to 130,000 clones, about 74% of them singletons. This record belongs to a study of cytomegalovirus exposure and HLA in healthy donors. Study-wide results and limits: An analysis was carried out at a later point. It showed that HLA-associated TCR beta chains were more clonally expanded than equally common non-associated chains.

Germline V gene data show CDR1 as SEHNR and CDR2 as FQNEAQ (reference sequence). The CDR3 contains 13 residues. The V gene lost 5 bases and the J gene lost 2 bases, with 4 bases spanning the gap. This TCR derives from a woman in her 40s in good health and CMV-seropositive. Sequenced input: PBMCs. The chain employs TRBV7-9 and TRBJ2-6; D uncertain. This CDR3 reads CASSTAGANVLTF. The CDR3 nucleotides are TGTGCCAGCAGCACGGCTGGGGCCAACGTCCTGACTTTC.